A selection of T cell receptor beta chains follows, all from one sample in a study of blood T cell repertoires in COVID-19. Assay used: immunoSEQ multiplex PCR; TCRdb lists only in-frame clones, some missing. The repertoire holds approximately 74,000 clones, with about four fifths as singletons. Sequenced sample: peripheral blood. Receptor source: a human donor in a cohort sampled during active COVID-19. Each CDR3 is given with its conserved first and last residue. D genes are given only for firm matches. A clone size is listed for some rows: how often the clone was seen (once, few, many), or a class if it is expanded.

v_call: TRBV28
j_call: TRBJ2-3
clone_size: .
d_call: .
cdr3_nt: TGTGCCAGCAGTTTATCCCCCTATACGCAGTATTTT
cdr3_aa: CASSLSPYTQYF

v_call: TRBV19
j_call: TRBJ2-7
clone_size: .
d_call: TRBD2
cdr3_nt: TGTGCCAGTAGCCCCATGCGGGGGTCACCAGGGCAGTACTTC
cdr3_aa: CASSPMRGSPGQYF

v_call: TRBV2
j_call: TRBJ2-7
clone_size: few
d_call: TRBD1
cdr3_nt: TGTGCCAGCAGTGGACAGGGGAATTTATACGAGCAGTACTTC
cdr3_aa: CASSGQGNLYEQYF

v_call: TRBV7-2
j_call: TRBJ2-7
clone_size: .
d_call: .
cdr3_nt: TGTGCCAGCAGCTTAGAACCGCTGGCAGGCGACCTACGAGAGCAGTACTTC
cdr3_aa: CASSLEPLAGDLREQYF

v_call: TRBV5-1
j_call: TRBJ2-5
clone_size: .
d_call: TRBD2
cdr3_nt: TGCGCCAGCAGCGCAAGCGGGAGTGAGGACTTTGGGACCCAGTACTTC
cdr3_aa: CASSASGSEDFGTQYF

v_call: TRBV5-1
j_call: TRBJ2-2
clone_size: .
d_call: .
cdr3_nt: TGCGCCAGCAGCCGGGAAGTCGGGGGGCGAACCGGGGAGCTGTTTTTT
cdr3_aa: CASSREVGGRTGELFF

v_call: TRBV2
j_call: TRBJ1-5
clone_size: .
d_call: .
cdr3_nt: TGTGCCAGCAGGGAGAGGGTATTTAATCAGCCCCAGCATTTT
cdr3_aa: CASRERVFNQPQHF

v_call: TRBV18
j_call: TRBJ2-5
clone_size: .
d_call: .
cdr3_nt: TGTGCCAGCTCACCGGGTGGGGCTAACCAAGAGACCCAGTACTTC
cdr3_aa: CASSPGGANQETQYF

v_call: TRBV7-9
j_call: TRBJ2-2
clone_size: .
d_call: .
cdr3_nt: TGTGCCAGCACCTCTTGGGAACTAGCAATCACCGGGGAGCTGTTTTTT
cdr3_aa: CASTSWELAITGELFF

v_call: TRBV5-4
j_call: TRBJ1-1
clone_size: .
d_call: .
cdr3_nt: TGTGCCAGCAGCTTGGCGGGGGTGAGAGAAGCTTTCTTT
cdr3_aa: CASSLAGVREAFF

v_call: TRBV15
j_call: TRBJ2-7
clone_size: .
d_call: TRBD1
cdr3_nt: TGTGCCACCCGCGGGGACAGGACGATCGACGAGCAGTACTTC
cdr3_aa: CATRGDRTIDEQYF

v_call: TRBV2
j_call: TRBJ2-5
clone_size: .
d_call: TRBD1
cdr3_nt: TGTGCCAGCAGTGGGGGACAGGGAAGCGAGACCCAGTACTTC
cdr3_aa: CASSGGQGSETQYF